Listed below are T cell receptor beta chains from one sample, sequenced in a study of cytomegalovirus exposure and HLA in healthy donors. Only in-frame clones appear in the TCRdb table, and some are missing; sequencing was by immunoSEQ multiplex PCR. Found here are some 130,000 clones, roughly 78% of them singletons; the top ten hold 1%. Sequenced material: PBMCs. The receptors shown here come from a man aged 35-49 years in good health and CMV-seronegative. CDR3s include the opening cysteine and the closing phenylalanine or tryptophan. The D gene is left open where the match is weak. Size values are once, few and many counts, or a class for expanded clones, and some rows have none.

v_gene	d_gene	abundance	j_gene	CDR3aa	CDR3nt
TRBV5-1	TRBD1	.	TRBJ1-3	CASSKTGTGTGNTIYF	TGCGCCAGCAGCAAGACCGGGACAGGGACTGGAAACACCATATATTTT
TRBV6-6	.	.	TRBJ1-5	CASSPSGGYQPQHF	TGTGCCAGCAGTCCTTCGGGGGGCTATCAGCCCCAGCATTTT
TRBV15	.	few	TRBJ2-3	CATSRGGSVGSTDTQYF	TGTGCCACCAGCAGAGGAGGATCTGTAGGAAGCACAGATACGCAGTATTTT
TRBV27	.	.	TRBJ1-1	CASRPLWGRVTLATEAFF	TGTGCCAGCAGGCCCCTGTGGGGGAGGGTAACCCTGGCCACTGAAGCTTTCTTT
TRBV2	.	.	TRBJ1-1	CASSQQGQNTEAFF	TGTGCCAGCAGTCAACAGGGTCAGAACACTGAAGCTTTCTTT
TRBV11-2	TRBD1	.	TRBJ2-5	CASRPFGRGQKETQYF	TGTGCCAGCAGGCCTTTTGGAAGGGGGCAGAAAGAGACCCAGTACTTC
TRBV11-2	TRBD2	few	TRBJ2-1	CASSDTPWEGLGNEQFF	TGTGCCAGCAGCGACACACCCTGGGAGGGGTTGGGCAATGAGCAGTTCTTC
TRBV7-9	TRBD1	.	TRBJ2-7	CASSPLRGQAYEQYF	TGTGCCAGCAGCCCTCTCCGGGGACAGGCTTACGAGCAGTACTTC
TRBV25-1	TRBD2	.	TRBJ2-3	CASSEPGLAGFTQYF	TGTGCCAGCAGTGAACCGGGACTAGCGGGGTTTACGCAGTATTTT
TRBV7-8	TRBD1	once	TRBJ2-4	CASSLEGQAQAKNIQYF	TGTGCCAGCAGCTTAGAAGGACAGGCCCAAGCCAAAAACATTCAGTACTTC
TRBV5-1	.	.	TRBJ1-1	CASTPRGDTEAFF	TGCGCCAGCACCCCCCGGGGGGACACTGAAGCTTTCTTT
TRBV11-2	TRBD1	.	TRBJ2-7	CASSLGRDRGRVNEQYF	TGTGCCAGCAGCTTAGGTCGGGACAGGGGGCGTGTGAACGAGCAGTACTTC
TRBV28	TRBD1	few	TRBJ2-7	CASSQGQGYEQYF	TGTGCCAGCAGTCAGGGACAGGGGTACGAGCAGTACTTC
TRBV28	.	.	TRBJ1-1	CASNPPGMLSTEAFF	TGTGCCAGCAACCCTCCAGGGATGTTGTCCACTGAAGCTTTCTTT
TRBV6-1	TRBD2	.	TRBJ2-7	CASSLPAGTYEQYF	TGTGCCAGCAGTCTACCAGCGGGAACCTACGAGCAGTACTTC
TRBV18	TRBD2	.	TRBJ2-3	CASSPGRGPTDTQYF	TGTGCCAGCTCACCTGGGAGGGGACCCACAGATACGCAGTATTTT
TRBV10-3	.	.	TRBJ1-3	CAISSPRNTKYF	TGTGCCATCAGTTCTCCCAGAAACACCAAATATTTT
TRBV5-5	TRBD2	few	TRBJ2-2	CASSFWSSGGGELFF	TGTGCCAGCAGCTTTTGGTCCAGCGGGGGCGGGGAGCTGTTTTTT
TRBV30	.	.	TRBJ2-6	CAQRLGANVLTF	TGTGCCCAGCGGCTAGGGGCCAACGTCCTGACTTTC
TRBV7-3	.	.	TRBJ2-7	CASSRNRDNGEQYF	TGTGCCAGCAGTCGAAACCGGGACAACGGGGAGCAGTACTTC
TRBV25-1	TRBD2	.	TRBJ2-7	CASSEASGGSLYEQYF	TGTGCCAGCAGTGAGGCTTCCGGCGGGAGCTTATACGAGCAGTACTTC
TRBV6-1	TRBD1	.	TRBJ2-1	CASRVRGLGNEQFF	TGTGCCAGCCGAGTGAGGGGGCTGGGGAATGAGCAGTTCTTC
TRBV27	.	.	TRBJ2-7	CASQPFGGISYEQYF	TGTGCCAGCCAGCCGTTCGGCGGGATTTCCTACGAGCAGTACTTC
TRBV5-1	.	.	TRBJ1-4	CASSFGGNEKLFF	TGCGCCAGCAGCTTTGGGGGCAATGAAAAACTGTTTTTT
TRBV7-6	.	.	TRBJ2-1	CASSLQVASSYNEQFF	TGTGCCAGCAGCCTCCAAGTGGCAAGCTCCTACAATGAGCAGTTCTTC
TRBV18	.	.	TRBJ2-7	CASSPGGRMGNEQYF	TGTGCCAGCTCACCAGGTGGGAGGATGGGTAACGAGCAGTACTTC